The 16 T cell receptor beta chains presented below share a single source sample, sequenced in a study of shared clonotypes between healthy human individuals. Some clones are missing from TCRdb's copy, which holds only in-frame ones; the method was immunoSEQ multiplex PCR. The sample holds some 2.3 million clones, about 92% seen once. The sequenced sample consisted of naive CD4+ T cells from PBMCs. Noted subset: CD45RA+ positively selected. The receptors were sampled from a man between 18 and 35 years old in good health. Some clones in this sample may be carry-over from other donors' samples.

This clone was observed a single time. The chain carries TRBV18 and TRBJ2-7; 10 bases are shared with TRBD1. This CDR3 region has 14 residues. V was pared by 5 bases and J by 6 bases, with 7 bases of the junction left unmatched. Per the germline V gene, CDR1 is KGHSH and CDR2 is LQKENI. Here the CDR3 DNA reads TGTGCCAGCTCAGAGCGACAGGGGGCTGGCGAGCAGTACTTC. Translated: CASSERQGAGEQYF. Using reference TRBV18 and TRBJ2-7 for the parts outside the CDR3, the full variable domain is NAGVMQNPRHLVRRRGQEARLRCSPMKGHSHVYWYRQLPEEGLKFMVYLQKENIIDESGMPKERFSAEFPKEGPSILRIQQVVRGDSAAYFCASSERQGAGEQYFGPGTRLTVT.

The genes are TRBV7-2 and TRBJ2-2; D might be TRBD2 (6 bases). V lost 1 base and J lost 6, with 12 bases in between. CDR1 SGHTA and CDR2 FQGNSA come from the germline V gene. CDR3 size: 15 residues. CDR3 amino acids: CASSLDRGGAGELFF. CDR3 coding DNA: TGTGCCAGCAGCTTAGATCGAGGAGGGGCCGGGGAGCTGTTTTTT.

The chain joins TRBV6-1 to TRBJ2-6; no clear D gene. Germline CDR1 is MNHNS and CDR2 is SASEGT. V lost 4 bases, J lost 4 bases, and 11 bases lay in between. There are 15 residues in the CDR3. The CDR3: CASSVQITGANVLTF. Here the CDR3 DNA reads TGTGCCAGCAGTGTACAGATCACGGGGGCCAACGTCCTGACTTTC.

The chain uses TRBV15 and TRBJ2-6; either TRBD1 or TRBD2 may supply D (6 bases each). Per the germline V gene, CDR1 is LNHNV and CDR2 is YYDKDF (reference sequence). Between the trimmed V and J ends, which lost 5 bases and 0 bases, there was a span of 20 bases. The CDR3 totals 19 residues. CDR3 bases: TGTGCCACCAGCCAAAGGGGGGCAGGTGGGGGCTCTGGGGCCAACGTCCTGACTTTC. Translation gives CATSQRGAGGGSGANVLTF.

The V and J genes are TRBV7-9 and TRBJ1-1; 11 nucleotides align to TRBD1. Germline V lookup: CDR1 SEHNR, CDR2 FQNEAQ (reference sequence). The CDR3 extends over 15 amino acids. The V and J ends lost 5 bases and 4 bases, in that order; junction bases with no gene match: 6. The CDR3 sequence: CASSPSGTGGTEAFF. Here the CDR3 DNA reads TGTGCCAGCAGCCCCTCGGGGACAGGGGGCACTGAAGCTTTCTTT.

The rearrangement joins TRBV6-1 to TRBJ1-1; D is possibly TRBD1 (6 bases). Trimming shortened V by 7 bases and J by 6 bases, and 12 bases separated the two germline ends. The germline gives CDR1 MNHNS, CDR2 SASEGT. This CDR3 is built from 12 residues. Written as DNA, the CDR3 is TGTGCCAGCATCTCCCCAGGGGCTGAAGCTTTCTTT. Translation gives CASISPGAEAFF.

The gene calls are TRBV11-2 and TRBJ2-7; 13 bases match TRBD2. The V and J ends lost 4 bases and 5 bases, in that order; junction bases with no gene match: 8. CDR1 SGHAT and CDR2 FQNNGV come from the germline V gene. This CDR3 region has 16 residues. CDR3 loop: CASSSLAGGPRDEQYF. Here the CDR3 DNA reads TGTGCCAGCAGCTCACTAGCGGGAGGGCCCAGGGACGAGCAGTACTTC.

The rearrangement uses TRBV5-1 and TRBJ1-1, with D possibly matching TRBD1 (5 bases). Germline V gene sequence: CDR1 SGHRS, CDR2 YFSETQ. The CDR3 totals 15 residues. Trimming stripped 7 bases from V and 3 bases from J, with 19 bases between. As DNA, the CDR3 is TGCGCCAGCGCCTTCCCGAGTAGGGGAGACACTGAAGCTTTCTTT. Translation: CASAFPSRGDTEAFF.

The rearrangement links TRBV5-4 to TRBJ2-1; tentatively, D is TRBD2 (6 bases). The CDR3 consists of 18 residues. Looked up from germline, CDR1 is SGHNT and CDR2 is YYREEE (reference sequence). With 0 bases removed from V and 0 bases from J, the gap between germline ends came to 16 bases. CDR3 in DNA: TGTGCCAGCAGCTTGGGCGGGGTACTAGGAGTCTCCTACAATGAGCAGTTCTTC. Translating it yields CASSLGGVLGVSYNEQFF.

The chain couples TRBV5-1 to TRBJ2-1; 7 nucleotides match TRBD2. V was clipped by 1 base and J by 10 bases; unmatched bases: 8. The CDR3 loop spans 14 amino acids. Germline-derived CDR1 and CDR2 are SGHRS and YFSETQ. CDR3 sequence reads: CASSLLWTRDEQFF. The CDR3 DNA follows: TGCGCCAGCAGCTTGCTCTGGACTAGAGACGAGCAGTTCTTC. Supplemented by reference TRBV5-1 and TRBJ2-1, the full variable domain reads KAGVTQTPRYLIKTRGQQVTLSCSPISGHRSVSWYQQTPGQGLQFLFEYFSETQRNKGNFPGRFSGRQFSNSRSEMNVSTLELGDSALYLCASSLLWTRDEQFFGPGTRLTVL.

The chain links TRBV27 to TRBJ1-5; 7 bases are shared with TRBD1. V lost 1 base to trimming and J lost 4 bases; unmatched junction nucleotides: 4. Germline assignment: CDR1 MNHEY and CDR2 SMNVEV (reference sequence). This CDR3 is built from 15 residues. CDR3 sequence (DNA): TGTGCCAGCAGTTTATTAGGGACAGCGAATCAGCCCCAGCATTTT. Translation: CASSLLGTANQPQHF.

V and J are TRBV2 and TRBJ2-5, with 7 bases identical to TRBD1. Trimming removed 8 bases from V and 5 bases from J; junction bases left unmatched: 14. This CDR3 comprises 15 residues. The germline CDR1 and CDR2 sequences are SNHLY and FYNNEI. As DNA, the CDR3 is TGTGCCAGCCTAGGACAGGCGAACTCTGGGGAGACCCAGTACTTC. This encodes CASLGQANSGETQYF. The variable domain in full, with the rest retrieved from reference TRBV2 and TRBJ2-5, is EPEVTQTPSHQVTQMGQEVILRCVPISNHLYFYWYRQILGQKVEFLVSFYNNEISEKSEIFDDQFSVERPDGSNFTLKIRSTKLEDSAMYFCASLGQANSGETQYFGPGTRLLVL.

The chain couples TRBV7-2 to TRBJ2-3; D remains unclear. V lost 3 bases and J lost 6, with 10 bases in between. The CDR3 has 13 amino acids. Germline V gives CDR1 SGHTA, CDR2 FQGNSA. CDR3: CASSFNEADTQYF. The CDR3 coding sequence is TGTGCCAGCAGCTTTAACGAGGCGGATACGCAGTATTTT.

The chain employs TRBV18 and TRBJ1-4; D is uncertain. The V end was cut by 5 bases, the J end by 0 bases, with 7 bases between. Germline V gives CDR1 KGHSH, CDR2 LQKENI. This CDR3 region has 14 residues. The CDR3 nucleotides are TGTGCCAGCTCAGGAACCGCAACTAATGAAAAACTGTTTTTT. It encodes CASSGTATNEKLFF.

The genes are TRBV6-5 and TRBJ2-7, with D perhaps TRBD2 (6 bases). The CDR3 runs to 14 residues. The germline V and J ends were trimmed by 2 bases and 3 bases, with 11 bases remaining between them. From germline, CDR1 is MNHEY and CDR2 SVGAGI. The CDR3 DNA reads TGTGCCAGCAGTTACACGGGAGCGGTCTACGAGCAGTACTTC. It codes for CASSYTGAVYEQYF.

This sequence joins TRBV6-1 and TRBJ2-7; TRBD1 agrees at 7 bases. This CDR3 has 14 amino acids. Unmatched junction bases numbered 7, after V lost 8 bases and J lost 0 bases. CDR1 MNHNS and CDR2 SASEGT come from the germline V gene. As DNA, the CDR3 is TGTGCCAGCCGGGACAGCCTGTTCTCCTACGAGCAGTACTTC. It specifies CASRDSLFSYEQYF.